The clone carrying this T cell receptor (beta chain) was observed a few times. The target antigen is unknown. Isolation of the CD4+ and CD8+ populations was accomplished via positive magnetic bead selection, with purity assessed by flow cytometry. These data come from a study of somatic mutations in cytotoxic T cells in rheumatoid arthritis. Germline assignment: CDR1 SGHNT and CDR2 YYREEE (reference sequence). This CDR3 is 15 amino acids long. With 0 bases clipped from V and 6 bases from J, the junction kept 2 bases outside the gene matches. Study-wide findings and caveats: The authors did not adjust the slight TRBV07 underrepresentation in rheumatoid arthritis patients for multiple comparisons. Only rheumatoid arthritis patients, not healthy controls, showed CD8+ clonality increasing with age.

Generated by immunoSEQ multiplex PCR, the TCRdb table keeps only in-frame clones and is missing some. Found here are roughly 23,000 clones, roughly 80% of them singletons; the top ten hold around 11%. This rearrangement joins TRBV5-4 to TRBJ2-7; TRBD2 matches at 14 bases. What was sequenced was CD8+ T cells sorted from blood. This receptor was taken from an adult with rheumatoid arthritis. As DNA, the CDR3 is TGTGCCAGCAGCTTGGGGACTAGCGGGGGGCTCGAGCAGTACTTC. The encoded protein is CASSLGTSGGLEQYF.